Listed below are T cell receptor beta chains from one sample, sequenced in a study of cytomegalovirus exposure and HLA in healthy donors. The protocol was immunoSEQ multiplex PCR, while the TCRdb copy is restricted to in-frame clones and leaves out a portion. The sample gives some 190,000 clones, 8.5% to 10% of which show up once; 1% to 1.5% is in the top ten. The source material was PBMCs. These receptors came from a woman in her 30s in good health and CMV-seropositive. Each CDR3 is given with its conserved first and last residue. The order of the fields is J gene, clone size, D gene, V gene, CDR3 length, CDR3 protein, CDR3 DNA. A D gene is named only where the DNA matches it firmly. Clone sizes are given selectively: once, few, many, or a class where the clone is expanded.

J: TRBJ2-1; size: few; D: -; V: TRBV5-1; length: 13; CDR3: CASSLGGHNEQFF; DNA: TGCGCCAGCAGCTTGGGGGGCCACAATGAGCAGTTCTTC
J: TRBJ2-1; size: few; D: TRBD2; V: TRBV6-5; length: 12; CDR3: CASSSSGTEQFF; DNA: TGTGCCAGCAGTTCAAGCGGGACCGAGCAGTTCTTC
J: TRBJ2-7; size: few; D: -; V: TRBV5-1; length: 14; CDR3: CASSSSGETYEQYF; DNA: TGCGCCAGCAGCTCCTCGGGGGAGACCTACGAGCAGTACTTC
J: TRBJ2-3; size: -; D: TRBD1; V: TRBV2; length: 16; CDR3: CASTVPPQGATDTQYF; DNA: TGTGCCAGCACCGTCCCCCCCCAGGGGGCCACAGATACGCAGTATTTT
J: TRBJ2-4; size: -; D: -; V: TRBV30; length: 14; CDR3: CAWGRGSASNIQYF; DNA: TGTGCCTGGGGCCGCGGGTCGGCGTCAAACATTCAGTACTTC
J: TRBJ1-1; size: -; D: -; V: TRBV5-1; length: 15; CDR3: CASSLIDRAGTEAFF; DNA: TGCGCCAGCAGCTTGATTGACCGGGCGGGCACTGAAGCTTTCTTT
J: TRBJ2-1; size: -; D: TRBD2; V: TRBV18; length: 16; CDR3: CASSPPGPGLAGVLIF; DNA: TGTGCCAGCTCACCACCGGGCCCGGGACTAGCGGGAGTTCTCATCTTC
J: TRBJ2-2; size: -; D: -; V: TRBV10-1; length: 12; CDR3: CASVSNTGELFF; DNA: TGCGCCAGCGTCTCGAACACCGGGGAGCTGTTTTTT
J: TRBJ2-3; size: many; D: -; V: TRBV27; length: 15; CDR3: CASSFGNPSTDTQYF; DNA: TGTGCCAGCAGTTTCGGGAACCCAAGCACAGATACGCAGTATTTT
J: TRBJ2-3; size: -; D: -; V: TRBV19; length: 14; CDR3: CASSPGLNTDTQYF; DNA: TGTGCCAGTAGCCCGGGACTGAACACAGATACGCAGTATTTT
J: TRBJ1-3; size: -; D: TRBD1; V: TRBV19; length: 14; CDR3: CASSQGARGNTIYF; DNA: TGTGCCAGTAGTCAGGGGGCGCGAGGAAACACCATATATTTT
J: TRBJ2-3; size: few; D: -; V: TRBV21-1; length: 21; CDR3: CASSKLGVSGRALLGTDTQYF; DNA: TGTGCCAGCAGCAAGTTGGGGGTTAGCGGGAGGGCCCTACTTGGCACAGATACGCAGTATTTT
J: TRBJ2-3; size: few; D: -; V: TRBV5-4; length: 14; CDR3: CASSLGGGTDTQYF; DNA: TGTGCCAGCAGCTTGGGGGGAGGCACAGATACGCAGTATTTT
J: TRBJ1-5; size: -; D: -; V: TRBV7-2; length: 14; CDR3: CASSFGSQRQPQHF; DNA: TGTGCCAGCAGCTTCGGGTCCCAACGACAGCCCCAGCATTTT
J: TRBJ1-1; size: few; D: -; V: TRBV7-2; length: 13; CDR3: CASSLVWGAEAFF; DNA: TGTGCCAGCAGCTTAGTTTGGGGCGCTGAAGCTTTCTTT
J: TRBJ2-7; size: -; D: TRBD2; V: TRBV29-1; length: 15; CDR3: CSVEGTRTSSYEQYF; DNA: TGCAGCGTTGAGGGGACCCGGACTAGCTCCTACGAGCAGTACTTC
J: TRBJ2-1; size: many; D: -; V: TRBV20-1; length: 11; CDR3: CSARTNKREIF; DNA: TGCAGTGCTAGAACAAACAAGCGCGAGATCTTC
J: TRBJ2-3; size: once; D: TRBD2; V: TRBV2; length: 19; CDR3: CASSAPLAGGPGETDTQYF; DNA: TGTGCCAGCAGCGCACCTCTAGCGGGAGGGCCGGGGGAAACAGATACGCAGTATTTT
J: TRBJ2-4; size: few; D: TRBD1; V: TRBV11-2; length: 19; CDR3: CASSQSPGTGFGAKNIQYF; DNA: TGTGCCAGCAGCCAAAGTCCCGGGACAGGGTTCGGGGCCAAAAACATTCAGTACTTC
J: TRBJ2-1; size: -; D: TRBD2; V: TRBV2; length: 12; CDR3: CASRLAADEQFF; DNA: TGTGCCAGCCGACTAGCCGCGGATGAGCAGTTCTTC
J: TRBJ1-5; size: -; D: -; V: TRBV19; length: 15; CDR3: CASSMGQNSNQPQHF; DNA: TGTGCCAGTAGTATGGGCCAGAATAGCAATCAGCCCCAGCATTTT
J: TRBJ1-4; size: -; D: TRBD1; V: TRBV30; length: 15; CDR3: CAWRLLDRVNEKLFF; DNA: TGTGCCTGGAGACTCCTGGACAGGGTTAATGAAAAACTGTTTTTT
J: TRBJ2-7; size: -; D: -; V: TRBV4-1; length: 16; CDR3: CASSQDRAGLGYEQYF; DNA: TGCGCCAGCAGCCAAGATAGGGCGGGGTTAGGCTACGAGCAGTACTTC
J: TRBJ2-7; size: few; D: -; V: TRBV2; length: 13; CDR3: CASSDVGTGEQYF; DNA: TGTGCCAGCAGTGACGTGGGCACTGGCGAGCAGTACTTC
J: TRBJ1-1; size: few; D: TRBD1; V: TRBV13; length: 16; CDR3: CASSAGTGKWDAEAFF; DNA: TGTGCCAGCAGCGCCGGGACAGGGAAATGGGACGCTGAAGCTTTCTTT
J: TRBJ1-2; size: few; D: TRBD1; V: TRBV5-5; length: 17; CDR3: CASTVDRVAHLYYGYTF; DNA: TGTGCCAGCACCGTCGACAGGGTAGCCCACTTATACTATGGCTACACCTTC
J: TRBJ1-2; size: -; D: -; V: TRBV20-1; length: 11; CDR3: CSASGTGGYTF; DNA: TGCAGTGCCTCCGGAACCGGGGGCTACACCTTC
J: TRBJ2-3; size: -; D: -; V: TRBV2; length: 14; CDR3: CASSRDLSTDTQYF; DNA: TGTGCCAGCAGTAGAGACTTAAGCACAGATACGCAGTATTTT
J: TRBJ2-2; size: -; D: TRBD1; V: TRBV2; length: 15; CDR3: CASRTARGQAGELFF; DNA: TGTGCCAGCAGGACTGCCAGGGGGCAAGCCGGGGAGCTGTTTTTT
J: TRBJ1-1; size: -; D: -; V: TRBV10-3; length: 13; CDR3: CAISATGTPGAFF; DNA: TGTGCCATCAGTGCCACAGGGACCCCGGGGGCTTTCTTT
J: TRBJ2-1; size: -; D: TRBD2; V: TRBV7-9; length: 16; CDR3: CASRGSREGLKNEQFF; DNA: TGTGCCAGCCGGGGGTCCCGGGAGGGGTTGAAGAATGAGCAGTTCTTC
J: TRBJ1-5; size: few; D: TRBD1; V: TRBV9; length: 15; CDR3: CASRRLQGGNQPQHF; DNA: TGTGCCAGCAGGCGTCTACAGGGGGGCAATCAGCCCCAGCATTTT
J: TRBJ2-1; size: few; D: TRBD1; V: TRBV7-9; length: 16; CDR3: CASPHLGTGFGNEQFF; DNA: TGTGCCAGCCCCCACCTTGGGACAGGCTTTGGGAATGAGCAGTTCTTC
J: TRBJ2-1; size: few; D: -; V: TRBV7-9; length: 16; CDR3: CASSLPGSVTYNEQFF; DNA: TGTGCCAGCAGCCTTCCCGGGAGCGTAACCTACAATGAGCAGTTCTTC
J: TRBJ1-2; size: -; D: -; V: TRBV6-6; length: 14; CDR3: CASSYPQPGSGYTF; DNA: TGTGCCAGCAGTTACCCGCAACCGGGATCTGGCTACACCTTC
J: TRBJ1-2; size: few; D: -; V: TRBV6-5; length: 13; CDR3: CASSLGLNYGYTF; DNA: TGTGCCAGCAGTCTGGGGCTGAACTATGGCTACACCTTC
J: TRBJ2-3; size: few; D: -; V: TRBV5-1; length: 16; CDR3: CASSSPQGFGTDTQYF; DNA: TGCGCCAGCAGCTCGCCCCAGGGATTCGGCACAGATACGCAGTATTTT
J: TRBJ1-5; size: -; D: -; V: TRBV5-3; length: 14; CDR3: CARSNRQGNQPQHF; DNA: TGTGCCAGAAGCAACAGACAGGGCAATCAGCCCCAGCATTTT
J: TRBJ2-3; size: few; D: TRBD2; V: TRBV19; length: 14; CDR3: CASSAGTREDTQYF; DNA: TGTGCCAGTAGTGCCGGGACTAGGGAAGATACGCAGTATTTT
J: TRBJ2-3; size: -; D: TRBD2; V: TRBV2; length: 16; CDR3: CASSPPRLAGEYTQYF; DNA: TGTGCCAGCAGTCCGCCGCGGCTAGCGGGAGAGTATACGCAGTATTTT
J: TRBJ2-1; size: -; D: -; V: TRBV14; length: 14; CDR3: CASSQLEKYNEQFF; DNA: TGTGCCAGCAGCCAACTAGAAAAGTACAATGAGCAGTTCTTC
J: TRBJ1-2; size: few; D: -; V: TRBV7-8; length: 15; CDR3: CASSLGSSLSYGYTF; DNA: TGTGCCAGCAGCTTAGGGTCCTCTCTTAGCTATGGCTACACCTTC
J: TRBJ2-2; size: few; D: -; V: TRBV7-3; length: 15; CDR3: CASSPRTANTGELFF; DNA: TGTGCCAGCAGCCCGCGGACAGCGAACACCGGGGAGCTGTTTTTT
J: TRBJ2-5; size: -; D: TRBD2; V: TRBV5-1; length: 20; CDR3: CASSLFLAGGVPTNQETQYF; DNA: TGCGCCAGCAGCTTGTTCCTAGCGGGAGGGGTACCTACGAACCAAGAGACCCAGTACTTC
J: TRBJ1-1; size: many; D: -; V: TRBV2; length: 16; CDR3: CASILRGQVVNTEAFF; DNA: TGTGCCAGCATCTTAAGGGGTCAGGTCGTGAACACTGAAGCTTTCTTT
J: TRBJ1-4; size: few; D: -; V: TRBV29-1; length: 14; CDR3: CSVVLRQDNEKLFF; DNA: TGCAGCGTTGTCCTAAGGCAGGATAATGAAAAACTGTTTTTT
J: TRBJ2-7; size: -; D: -; V: TRBV5-1; length: 15; CDR3: CASSPGRGHSYEQYF; DNA: TGCGCCAGCAGCCCTGGGCGGGGCCATAGCTACGAGCAGTACTTC
J: TRBJ2-7; size: -; D: TRBD2; V: TRBV18; length: 17; CDR3: CASSPRGASGNHYEQYF; DNA: TGTGCCAGCTCCCCAAGGGGGGCTAGCGGGAACCACTACGAGCAGTACTTC
J: TRBJ1-2; size: -; D: TRBD1; V: TRBV5-1; length: 14; CDR3: CASSLVQGADGYTF; DNA: TGCGCCAGCAGCTTGGTACAGGGGGCGGATGGCTACACCTTC
J: TRBJ2-5; size: -; D: -; V: TRBV9; length: 15; CDR3: CASSVRQGLGEAQYF; DNA: TGTGCCAGCAGCGTCCGACAGGGCCTGGGGGAGGCCCAGTACTTC
J: TRBJ2-1; size: many; D: TRBD2; V: TRBV5-1; length: 17; CDR3: CASSLGTSGISYNEQFF; DNA: TGCGCCAGCAGCTTGGGGACTAGCGGGATTTCCTACAATGAGCAGTTCTTC
J: TRBJ2-3; size: few; D: TRBD2; V: TRBV7-9; length: 15; CDR3: CASSPSTSRGDTQYF; DNA: TGTGCCAGCAGCCCCTCGACTAGCAGAGGCGATACGCAGTATTTT
J: TRBJ1-5; size: few; D: TRBD1; V: TRBV18; length: 16; CDR3: CASSPPGTGGFQPQHF; DNA: TGTGCCAGCTCACCACCCGGGACAGGGGGCTTTCAGCCCCAGCATTTT
J: TRBJ2-1; size: -; D: -; V: TRBV27; length: 12; CDR3: CATSAGGGEQFF; DNA: TGTGCCACCTCCGCTGGGGGCGGCGAGCAGTTCTTC